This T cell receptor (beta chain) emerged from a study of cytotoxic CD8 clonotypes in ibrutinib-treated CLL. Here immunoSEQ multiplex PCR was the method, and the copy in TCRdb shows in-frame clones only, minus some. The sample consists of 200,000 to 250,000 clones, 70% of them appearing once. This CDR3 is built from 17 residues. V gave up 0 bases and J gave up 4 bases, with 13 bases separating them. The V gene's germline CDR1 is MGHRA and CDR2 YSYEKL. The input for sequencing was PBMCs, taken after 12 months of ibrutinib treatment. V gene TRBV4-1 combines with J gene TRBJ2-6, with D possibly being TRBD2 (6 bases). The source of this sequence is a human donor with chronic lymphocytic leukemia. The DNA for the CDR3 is TGCGCCAGCAGCCAAGAGTCGGCGGGGTTCGGGGCCAACGTCCTGACTTTC. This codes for CASSQESAGFGANVLTF.